These 2 T cell receptor beta chains originate from one sample sequenced in a study of T cells in Graves' hyperthyroidism and ophthalmopathy. What was amplified from RNA transcripts were TCR beta CDR3 regions. With the HTBI primer set, the TCR CDR3 went through a first round of RT-PCR. TCRdb re-analysed the multiplex PCR reads in MiXCR, keeping a single row per CDR3 protein. Seen here are about 510,000 distinct CDR3 sequences, 14% observed once, and the top ten hold approximately 13%. What was sequenced was blood. These receptors were collected from a middle-aged woman with Graves' hyperthyroidism.

The rearrangement joins TRBV20-1 to TRBJ2-2; 7 bases match TRBD2. Germline CDR1 is DFQATT and CDR2 is SNEGSKA (reference sequence). The CDR3 is made up of 14 amino acids. The V and J ends lost 0 bases and 6 bases, in that order; junction bases with no gene match: 4. As DNA, the CDR3 is TGCAGTGCTAGAGATCCAGCGGGACCCGGGGAGCTGTTTTTT. Protein product: CSARDPAGPGELFF.

This clonotype was counted many times. The CDR3 loop is CASSETPGGPYGYTF. The CDR3 DNA reads TGTGCCAGCAGTGAAACTCCAGGGGGACCCTATGGCTACACCTTC. The chain combines TRBV6-1 with TRBJ1-2; TRBD1 aligns across 7 bases. Germline CDR1 MNHNS, CDR2 SASEGT. V lost 2 bases to trimming and J lost 4 bases; unmatched junction nucleotides: 7. The CDR3 extends over 15 amino acids.